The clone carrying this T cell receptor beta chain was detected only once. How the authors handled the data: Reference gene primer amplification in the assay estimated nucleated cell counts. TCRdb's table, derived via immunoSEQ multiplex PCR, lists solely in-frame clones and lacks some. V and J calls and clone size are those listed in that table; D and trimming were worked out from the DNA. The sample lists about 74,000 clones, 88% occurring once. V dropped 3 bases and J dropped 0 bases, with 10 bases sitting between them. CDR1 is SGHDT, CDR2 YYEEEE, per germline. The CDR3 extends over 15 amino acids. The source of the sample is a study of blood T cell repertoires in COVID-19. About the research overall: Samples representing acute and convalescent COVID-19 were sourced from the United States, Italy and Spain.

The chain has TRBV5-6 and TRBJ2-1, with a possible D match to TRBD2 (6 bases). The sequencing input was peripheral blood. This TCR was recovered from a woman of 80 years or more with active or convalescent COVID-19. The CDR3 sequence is CASSWPGDSYNEQFF. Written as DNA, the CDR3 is TGTGCCAGCAGCTGGCCGGGGGACTCCTACAATGAGCAGTTCTTC.